The present entry profiles one TCR beta chain with its context. What it binds is not known. This record belongs to a study of ipilimumab plus nivolumab after autologous stem cell transplantation. Overall study context: The DLBCL cohort had primary refractory and relapsed disease, with 18-month progression-free survival of approximately 87% and 28%. Study-wide results and limits: The authors say TCR, Treg and microbiome findings warrant further study.

Trimming shortened V by 7 bases and J by 5 bases, and 15 bases separated the two germline ends. There are 13 residues in the CDR3. In germline, CDR1 is SGHTS, CDR2 YDEGEE. Using immunoSEQ multiplex PCR, the repertoire was profiled, and TCRdb retains in-frame clones only, with some absent. The sample shows around 84,000 clones, 65% to 85% of them seen only once. Ipilimumab, 1 mg/kg, started 14 to 28 days after autologous transplant. Patients got 3 mg/kg IV nivolumab weeks 1, 4, 7, 10, then biweekly through week 26. The specimen was PBMCs, collected in a trial of ipilimumab plus nivolumab as post-transplant consolidation. The clonotype comes from a male donor with diffuse large B-cell lymphoma. The chain employs TRBV5-8 and TRBJ2-5; D may be TRBD1 (6 bases). DNA of the CDR3: TGTGCCAGCCCAATTGGGGGCTGGGAGACCCAGTACTTC. This gives the protein CASPIGGWETQYF. The entire variable domain, with the rest obtained from reference TRBV5-8 and TRBJ2-5, is as follows: EAGVTQSPTHLIKTRGQQATLRCSPISGHTSVYWYQQALGLGLQFLLWYDEGEERNRGNFPPRFSGRQFPNYSSELNVNALELEDSALYLCASPIGGWETQYFGPGTRLLVL.